The 18 T cell receptor beta chains listed next were all sequenced from one sample in a study of T cells in Graves' hyperthyroidism and ophthalmopathy (dated by TCRdb to 2018 to 2020). To prepare the library, multiplex PCR was applied. Data came from an Illumina HiSeq 2000. The TCR beta CDR3 regions were amplified from RNA transcripts. The TCR CDR3 was subjected to a first round of RT-PCR using the HTBI primer set and the Qiagen OneStep RT-PCR kit. TCRdb reanalyzed the raw reads on its own, using fastp at Q25 for trimming and MiXCR for clone calling, and kept in-frame beta chains. Each record represents a unique CDR3 protein, reported with the most common genes and DNA among its rows. A total of around 300,000 distinct CDR3 sequences appear in this sample, 20% to 30% of them only once. The top ten hold approximately 30% of the sample. The sequenced sample consisted of blood. The receptors originated from a man aged 35 to 55 with Graves' hyperthyroidism that later progressed to Graves' ophthalmopathy.

A remark on this clonotype: One base away lies a much larger clone, so this may be a sequencing read error. The V and J genes are TRBV30 and TRBJ1-5; 9 bases line up with TRBD1. CDR1 GTSNPN and CDR2 SVGIG come from the germline V gene (reference sequence). The V gene end was trimmed by 3 bases and the J gene end by 6 bases; junction bases not matched to a gene: 3. The length of the CDR3 is 13 residues. DNA for the CDR3: TGTGCCTGGAGACAGGGGGCTTGTCAGCCCCAGCATTTT. It encodes CAWRQGACQPQHF.

At least ten counts were recorded for this clonotype. The gene calls are TRBV5-1 and TRBJ2-6; 11 bases align to TRBD1. J was trimmed by 0 bases and V by 7 bases; bases with no gene match: 0. The CDR3 runs to 15 residues. Per the germline V gene, CDR1 is SGHRS and CDR2 is YFSETQ. The CDR3 DNA follows: TGCGCCAGCGGGACAGGGGGCTCTGGGGCCAACGTCCTGACTTTC. As protein: CASGTGGSGANVLTF.

This clonotype was observed many times. The V and J genes are TRBV5-1 and TRBJ1-5, with TRBD1 as a possible D gene (6 bases). Germline CDR1 and CDR2: SGHRS and YFSETQ. This CDR3 region has 15 residues. Trimming left V 3 bases short and J 2 bases short, with 12 bases between. CDR3 in amino acids: CASSSTGMGNQPQHF. The CDR3 region has the DNA TGCGCCAGCAGCTCGACAGGAATGGGCAATCAGCCCCAGCATTTT.

The chain combines TRBV6-5 with TRBJ2-7; unclear D gene. CDR3 size: 11 residues. CDR1 and CDR2 (germline): MNHEY, SVGAGI. V was pared by 1 base and J by 3 bases, with 1 base between. The CDR3 DNA is TGTGCCAGCAGTTACTTCTACGAGCAGTACTTC. This codes for CASSYFYEQYF.

This clonotype has just a few counts. This may be a read error, as it is one base from a much larger clone. The chain links TRBV19 to TRBJ2-7, with a tentative D call TRBD2 (5 bases). CDR1 is LNHDA and CDR2 is SQIVND in the germline V gene (reference sequence). The CDR3 spans 17 residues. Between the trimmed V and J ends, which lost 5 bases and 4 bases, there was a span of 24 bases. CDR3 in DNA: TGTGCCAGTAGTCTCCACGGTCGTGGGAGAGGTGGTTACGAGCAGTACTTC. Encoded protein: CASSLHGRGRGGYEQYF.

The chain uses TRBV24-1 and TRBJ2-5; TRBD1 is a possible D gene (6 bases). V gave up 1 base and J gave up 2 bases, with 7 bases separating them. The CDR3 runs 14 residues. The germline V gene has CDR1 KGHDR and CDR2 SFDVKD. The CDR3 spells CATSDFGQQETQYF. CDR3 bases: TGTGCCACCAGTGATTTTGGACAGCAAGAGACCCAGTACTTC.

Many counts were recorded for this clonotype. This chain links TRBV12-3 or TRBV12-4 with TRBJ2-7; tentative D call: TRBD1 (6 bases). This CDR3 is built from 14 residues. Trimming removed 5 bases from V and 0 bases from J, with 11 bases in between. The CDR3 DNA follows: TGTGCCAGCAGTACCCGGGACACCTCCTACGAGCAGTACTTC. Encoded protein: CASSTRDTSYEQYF.

This clonotype has ten or more counts. The chain joins TRBV11-2 to TRBJ2-1; TRBD1 aligns across 7 bases. Germline trimming cut 2 bases from V and 12 bases from J; bases unmatched to any gene: 13. This CDR3 is 15 amino acids long. Germline V lookup: CDR1 SGHAT, CDR2 FQNNGV. This chain's CDR3 is CASSLFQGDNFGQFF. In DNA form, the CDR3 reads TGTGCCAGCAGCTTATTTCAGGGGGATAATTTCGGGCAGTTCTTC.

At least ten counts were recorded for this clonotype. V usage is TRBV18 and J usage is TRBJ2-7; TRBD1 aligns across 8 bases. Germline V gene lookup returns CDR1 KGHSH and CDR2 LQKENI. The trim removed 6 bases at V and 3 bases at J, leaving 10 bases unmatched. CDR3 length equals 15 residues. The CDR3 bases are TGTGCCAGCTCGACTGGGGAAGACAGGGGCTACGAGCAGTACTTC. Translating gives CASSTGEDRGYEQYF.

This clonotype occurred many times. The chain uses TRBV4-2 and TRBJ2-2; 9 bases agree with TRBD2. Germline V gene lookup returns CDR1 LGHNA and CDR2 YNFKEQ. This CDR3 has 15 amino acids. V lost 5 bases to trimming and J lost 4 bases; unmatched junction nucleotides: 5. The CDR3, as DNA: TGTGCCAGCAGCGCTAGCGGGGACGCCACCGGGGAGCTGTTTTTT. This sequence encodes CASSASGDATGELFF.

V usage is TRBV12-3 or TRBV12-4 and J usage is TRBJ2-7; 9 positions agree with TRBD1. This CDR3 comprises 15 residues. With V trimmed by 4 bases and J by 2 bases, 6 bases remained unmatched. The DNA of the CDR3 is TGTGCCAGCAGTTGGGACAGGGAAGGCCCCTACGAGCAGTACTTC. It yields the protein CASSWDREGPYEQYF.

This clonotype was observed at least ten times. This chain connects TRBV10-3 to TRBJ2-5; a possible D gene is TRBD1 (6 bases). Trimming removed 3 bases at V and 4 bases at J, with 12 bases between. Germline V lookup: CDR1 ENHRY, CDR2 SYGVKD. This CDR3 has 14 residues. CDR3 protein: CAISDTGISETQYF. The CDR3 DNA is TGTGCCATCAGTGATACAGGGATTTCAGAGACCCAGTACTTC.

This chain connects TRBV12-3 or TRBV12-4 to TRBJ1-5; perhaps TRBD1 as D (6 bases). Trimming left V 4 bases short and J 0 bases short, with 16 bases between. The CDR3 sequence is 17 residues long. The CDR3 bases are TGTGCCAGCAGTTCCCTCGGTGGGGGCCATAGCAATCAGCCCCAGCATTTT. It translates to CASSSLGGGHSNQPQHF.

In its sample, this clonotype was seen many times. The rearrangement uses TRBV28 and TRBJ2-2, with D possibly TRBD1 on 5 matching bases. The CDR3 extends over 14 amino acids. The germline CDR1 and CDR2 sequences are MDHEN and SYDVKM. The V end lost 5 bases, the J end lost 5 bases, and 12 bases lay between the germline ends. The CDR3: CASSLRQLTGELFF. Written as DNA, the CDR3 is TGTGCCAGCAGTCTCAGACAGCTAACCGGGGAGCTGTTTTTT.

There are many counts of this clonotype. V gene TRBV15 combines with J gene TRBJ2-7, with D perhaps matching TRBD1 (6 bases). The CDR3 length is 14 residues. CDR1 is LNHNV, CDR2 YYDKDF, per germline (reference sequence). Trimming took 0 bases from V and 4 from J, leaving 10 bases between them. The DNA for the CDR3 is TGTGCCACCAGCAGAGAGGCAGGGGCATACGAGCAGTACTTC. Translating it yields CATSREAGAYEQYF.

This clonotype was seen at least ten times. The V call is TRBV3-1, the J call TRBJ2-5; D is ambiguous. The V gene lost 0 bases and the J gene lost 3 bases, with 5 bases spanning the gap. Germline-derived CDR1 and CDR2 are LGHDT and YNNKEL (reference sequence). This CDR3 has 13 amino acids. The CDR3: CASSQDWKETQYF. The CDR3 region has the DNA TGTGCCAGCAGCCAAGACTGGAAAGAGACCCAGTACTTC.

The chain links TRBV7-2 to TRBJ2-7, with D perhaps matching TRBD1 (5 bases). The V and J ends lost 5 bases and 2 bases respectively, with 10 bases between them. The germline V gene has CDR1 SGHTA and CDR2 FQGNSA. The CDR3 length is 13 residues. CDR3 coding DNA: TGTGCCAGCAGCCCTGTACAGGCCTACGAGCAGTACTTC. It encodes CASSPVQAYEQYF.

The J gene is TRBJ2-2, the V gene TRBV10-3; D possibly corresponds to TRBD1 (6 bases). The ends were cut back, 10 bases at V and 3 bases at J, with 9 bases in the middle. CDR1 and CDR2 from the germline V gene are ENHRY and SYGVKD. The CDR3 length is 12 residues. CDR3 in amino acids: CATRQDTGELFF. The CDR3 bases are TGTGCCACCCGACAGGACACCGGGGAGCTGTTTTTT.